This T cell receptor beta chain appears in the sequencing data of a study of regulatory T cells in long-lasting Graves disease. The time point denotes: newly diagnosed GD, antithyroid drugs for less than 3 months. Preparation of the TCR library used RNA extracted from PBMCs. Arm-PCR of CDR3 regions with iRepertoire HTBI primers generated TCR beta libraries. TCRdb analysed the multiplex PCR reads with MiXCR anew, one entry per CDR3 protein. The repertoire holds around 480,000 distinct CDR3 sequences, with roughly 17% as singletons. V lost 5 bases to trimming and J lost 3 bases, with 10 bases between them. Germline lookup yields CDR1 SQVTM and CDR2 ANQGSEA. This CDR3 is 13 amino acids long. The same data also went into a second study, on T cells in Graves' hyperthyroidism and ophthalmopathy. That study adds: First-round RT-PCR with HTBI primers amplified the TCR CDR3 region.

The source is a man in his forties with Graves disease. J is TRBJ2-2 and V is TRBV29-1, with D uncertain. This specimen consisted of peripheral blood mononuclear cells (PBMCs), obtained at new diagnosis, from a patient treated with antithyroid drugs. The CDR3 sequence is CSVKLGDTGELFF. The DNA of the CDR3 is TGCAGCGTTAAGCTTGGAGACACCGGGGAGCTGTTTTTT.